This TCR beta chain was sequenced in a study of blood T cell repertoires in COVID-19. The sample holds one count of this clone. Assay used: immunoSEQ multiplex PCR; TCRdb lists only in-frame clones, some missing. The table has fewer than 200,000 clones, 70% to 90% seen once. V was cut by 2 bases and J by 0 bases, with 14 bases left in between. The germline V gene encodes CDR1 KGHSH and CDR2 LQKENI. The CDR3 contains 17 residues. Sequencing used peripheral blood. The chain links TRBV18 to TRBJ1-3; possible D gene TRBD1, 5 bases. The receptor comes from a man in his 60s who had recovered from COVID-19. CDR3 residues: CASSPGQGESSGNTIYF. DNA for the CDR3: TGTGCCAGCTCACCAGGGCAGGGTGAGAGCTCTGGAAACACCATATATTTT.